The present T cell receptor beta chain was sequenced within a study of blood T cell repertoires in COVID-19. Profiling relied on immunoSEQ multiplex PCR, and the TCRdb table lists in-frame clones only, not all of them. The sample has 250,000 to 350,000 clones; about 83% are singletons. The CDR3 spans 13 residues. Germline CDR1 and CDR2: KGHDR and SFDVKD. The V end lost 5 bases, the J end lost 7 bases, and 11 bases lay between the germline ends. The receptor's source is a woman in her 50s with acute or convalescent COVID-19. The chain couples TRBV24-1 to TRBJ2-1; the D gene is possibly TRBD2 (5 bases). Sequenced material: peripheral blood. This chain's CDR3 is CATSVVSGNEQFF. CDR3 nucleotides: TGTGCCACCAGTGTGGTGTCGGGGAATGAGCAGTTCTTC.